This T cell receptor (beta chain) came from a study of blood T cells in healthy people across ages. For the second PCR, which ran for about 6 to 11 cycles, a sample-barcoded 5' primer and a J-beta primer mix were used. The template-switch adaptor, which had 12 random nucleotides, put a tag on each cDNA molecule. TCRdb re-called the 5' RACE reads through MiXCR, storing one row per CDR3 protein. The top ten clones hold 15% of a sample with around 650,000 distinct CDR3 sequences, approximately 31% of them seen once. From germline, CDR1 is MDHEN and CDR2 SYDVKM. The length of the CDR3 is 11 residues. Trimming took 5 bases from V and 12 from J, leaving 13 bases between them. Study findings and constraints: For the donors, CMV status was unknown and possibly confounded expanded clonotype changes. Across samples, TCR beta diversity tracked strongly with naive T cell percentage.

Notes on this clonotype: Its antigen remains unidentified.

The receptor comes from a woman at least 80 years old in good health. The sequenced material came from blood. V gene TRBV28 combines with J gene TRBJ1-1; weak D call: TRBD1 (6 bases). CDR3 nucleotide sequence: TGTGCCAGCAGTCAACTGGGGGCGACTTTCTTT. This sequence encodes CASSQLGATFF.